The 31 T cell receptor beta chains listed next were all sequenced from one sample in a study of Ad26.COV2.S vaccination and SARS-CoV-2 variants. Clones were read by immunoSEQ multiplex PCR, and TCRdb kept only the in-frame ones, dropping some. The data show a few hundred thousand clones, around 92% seen once. Treatment: some 20 received Ad26.COV2.S at low or high dose, single or two shots; 5 received placebo; per-sample allocation not given. Samples analyzed were those drawn on day 63 after the first vaccine or placebo injection. Sample: peripheral blood, taken in a trial of Ad26.COV2.S vaccine versus placebo. These TCRs come from a person between 18 and 65 years old who received the Ad26.COV2.S COVID-19 vaccine or a placebo.

The chain couples TRBV5-4 to TRBJ2-1; no definite D call. Trimming cost V 0 bases and J 8 bases, with 12 bases left between them. CDR1 and CDR2 from the germline V gene are SGHNT and YYREEE (reference sequence). This CDR3 contains 14 residues. The CDR3 spells CASSLEVDGYEQFF. The CDR3, as DNA: TGTGCCAGCAGCTTGGAAGTCGATGGGTATGAGCAGTTCTTC. The variable domain in full, completed from reference TRBV5-4 and TRBJ2-1, reads ETGVTQSPTHLIKTRGQQVTLRCSSQSGHNTVSWYQQALGQGPQFIFQYYREEENGRGNFPPRFSGLQFPNYSSELNVNALELDDSALYLCASSLEVDGYEQFFGPGTRLTVL.

This clone was seen once. The rearrangement joins TRBV6-5 to TRBJ2-1; 7 nucleotides align to TRBD1. V trimming: 9 bases; J trimming: 6 bases; junction bases outside the gene matches: 14. This CDR3 is 15 amino acids long. Looked up from germline, CDR1 is MNHEY and CDR2 is SVGAGI. Written as DNA, the CDR3 is TGTGCCAGTTCCGAAGGGGGCAACCCCGTCAATGAGCAGTTCTTC. Translating it yields CASSEGGNPVNEQFF.

The chain joins TRBV7-9 to TRBJ2-5, with 10 bases lining up with TRBD2. Germline V gives CDR1 SEHNR, CDR2 FQNEAQ (reference sequence). Germline trimming cut 6 bases from V and 2 bases from J; bases unmatched to any gene: 6. CDR3 length equals 15 residues. This chain's CDR3 is CASSQPAGGQETQYF. The CDR3 DNA sequence: TGTGCCAGCAGTCAACCAGCGGGGGGGCAAGAGACCCAGTACTTC.

This chain joins TRBV5-4 and TRBJ1-5, with 10 bases lining up with TRBD1. This CDR3 is built from 15 residues. With 4 bases clipped from V and 4 bases from J, the junction kept 5 bases outside the gene matches. Germline V gene data show CDR1 as SGHNT and CDR2 as YYREEE (reference sequence). This chain's CDR3 is CASSPGQGPNQPQHF. As DNA, the CDR3 is TGTGCCAGCAGCCCGGGACAGGGGCCTAATCAGCCCCAGCATTTT.

The V gene is TRBV28, the J gene TRBJ2-3; D is possibly TRBD1 or TRBD2 (5 bases each). The V end was cut by 5 bases, the J end by 2 bases, with 8 bases between. The CDR3 is made up of 13 amino acids. CDR1 and CDR2 from the germline V gene are MDHEN and SYDVKM. CDR3 DNA sequence: TGTGCCAGCAGTCCCGGGGCCACAGATACGCAGTATTTT. Protein: CASSPGATDTQYF.

This chain joins TRBV2 and TRBJ1-3; D ambiguous. Germline lookup yields CDR1 SNHLY and CDR2 FYNNEI. This CDR3 comprises 13 residues. The V gene lost 5 bases and the J gene lost 0 bases, with 5 bases spanning the gap. In DNA form, the CDR3 reads TGTGCCAGCAGTTCAAGCTCTGGAAACACCATATATTTT. This sequence encodes CASSSSSGNTIYF.

This rearrangement joins TRBV7-2 to TRBJ1-4, with unresolved D. The CDR3 is 14 residues long. Germline loops: CDR1 SGHTA, CDR2 FQGNSA. Trimming left V 1 base short and J 8 bases short, with 11 bases between. CDR3 amino acids: CASSLGVRPEKLFF. The DNA of the CDR3 is TGTGCCAGCAGCTTAGGAGTCCGTCCCGAAAAACTGTTTTTT.

This chain uses TRBV4-1 with TRBJ1-3, with 7 bases identical to TRBD1. The CDR3 spans 17 residues. CDR1 is MGHRA and CDR2 is YSYEKL in the germline V gene. V lost 2 bases, J lost 4 bases, and 11 bases stayed unmatched. Here the CDR3 reads CASSQQTTGIGGNTIYF. The CDR3 DNA is TGCGCCAGCAGCCAACAAACGACAGGGATCGGCGGAAACACCATATATTTT.

This clone was seen a handful of times. The chain is built from TRBV9 and TRBJ1-2, with 7 bases aligning to TRBD1. Germline V gene data show CDR1 as SGDLS and CDR2 as YYNGEE. V shed 3 bases, J shed 3 bases, and the junction held 8 bases outside the gene matches. This CDR3 is 15 amino acids long. CDR3 sequence (DNA): TGTGCCAGCAGCGCTACCCGACAGGGCTACTATGGCTACACCTTC. Its protein product is CASSATRQGYYGYTF.

The chain is built from TRBV5-1 and TRBJ2-3; no clear D gene. Germline CDR1 and CDR2: SGHRS and YFSETQ. CDR3 size: 13 residues. Deletions cut 0 bases from V and 6 bases from J, with 8 bases between. The CDR3 is CASSLAGQDTQYF. In DNA, the CDR3 is TGCGCCAGCAGCTTGGCAGGCCAGGATACGCAGTATTTT. The complete variable domain, with remaining parts taken from reference TRBV5-1 and TRBJ2-3, reads KAGVTQTPRYLIKTRGQQVTLSCSPISGHRSVSWYQQTPGQGLQFLFEYFSETQRNKGNFPGRFSGRQFSNSRSEMNVSTLELGDSALYLCASSLAGQDTQYFGPGTRLTVL.

The V call is TRBV6-2 or TRBV6-3, the J call TRBJ2-1; 11 nucleotides agree with TRBD2. The CDR3 is made up of 15 amino acids. V dropped 4 bases and J dropped 3; count of bases not matched to a gene: 2. CDR1 and CDR2 from the germline V gene are MNHEY and SVGEGT. CDR3 nucleotides: TGTGCCAGCAGTTCCGGGACTAGCGGCTACAATGAGCAGTTCTTC. Residues: CASSSGTSGYNEQFF.

V usage is TRBV9 and J usage is TRBJ1-2, with 7 nucleotides matching TRBD1. CDR3 length: 17 amino acids. Trimming removed 0 bases from V and 2 bases from J; junction bases left unmatched: 10. The germline V gene has CDR1 SGDLS and CDR2 YYNGEE. The CDR3 DNA follows: TGTGCCAGCAGCGTAGCTATGGCAGGGGGGAAAAACTATGGCTACACCTTC. Residues: CASSVAMAGGKNYGYTF.

This sequence joins TRBV5-1 and TRBJ1-1; no firm D call. The V gene's germline CDR1 is SGHRS and CDR2 YFSETQ. The CDR3 totals 14 residues. Trimming left V 1 base short and J 4 bases short, with 11 bases between. The CDR3 loop reads CASSLYNEGTEAFF. The CDR3 nucleotides are TGCGCCAGCAGCTTGTATAACGAGGGCACTGAAGCTTTCTTT.

V and J are TRBV5-4 and TRBJ1-4; 8 positions match TRBD1. The germline CDR1 and CDR2 sequences are SGHNT and YYREEE (reference sequence). V shed 4 bases and J 7 bases; nucleotides not matched to a gene: 15. This CDR3 is 17 amino acids long. The CDR3, as DNA: TGTGCCAGCAGCACAGGACAGGGCCCCCGGCGGGGTGAAAAACTGTTTTTT. This gives the protein CASSTGQGPRRGEKLFF. The whole variable domain, remainder taken from reference TRBV5-4 and TRBJ1-4, is ETGVTQSPTHLIKTRGQQVTLRCSSQSGHNTVSWYQQALGQGPQFIFQYYREEENGRGNFPPRFSGLQFPNYSSELNVNALELDDSALYLCASSTGQGPRRGEKLFFGSGTQLSVL.

The J gene is TRBJ1-2, the V gene TRBV5-4; a weak D match, TRBD1 (6 bases). The length of the CDR3 is 16 residues. In germline, CDR1 is SGHNT, CDR2 YYREEE (reference sequence). V was shortened by 6 bases and J by 0 bases, with 18 bases between the two germline ends. Here the CDR3 reads CASTLSRTEANYGYTF. The CDR3 DNA is TGTGCCAGCACCCTAAGCCGGACAGAAGCTAACTATGGCTACACCTTC.

The CDR3 protein is CASSYSGAGPDYEQYF. CDR3 nucleotides: TGTGCCAGCAGTTACTCTGGTGCGGGGCCTGACTACGAGCAGTACTTC. This chain connects TRBV6-5 to TRBJ2-7, with a possible D match to TRBD2 (6 bases). V was cut by 0 bases and J by 3 bases, with 15 bases left in between. Germline assignment: CDR1 MNHEY and CDR2 SVGAGI. The CDR3 loop spans 16 amino acids.

This clone appeared a single time. This chain links TRBV7-8 with TRBJ2-7, with 10 bases aligning to TRBD1. The germline V gene encodes CDR1 SGHVS and CDR2 FQNEAQ. The CDR3 loop spans 16 amino acids. The trim removed 5 bases at V and 5 bases at J, leaving 12 bases unmatched. CDR3 nucleotide sequence: TGTGCCAGCAGCCCTACGGACAGGGGGTTCCCCCACGAGCAGTACTTC. Translation gives CASSPTDRGFPHEQYF.

CDR3 protein: CASKEAGGHYEQYF. The CDR3 DNA reads as TGTGCCAGCAAGGAGGCAGGGGGGCACTACGAGCAGTACTTC. The chain has TRBV25-1 and TRBJ2-7, with D maybe TRBD1 (7 bases). Germline V gives CDR1 MGHDK, CDR2 SYGVNS. V lost 7 bases and J lost 3, with 16 bases in between. The CDR3 covers 14 residues.

The chain is built from TRBV6-5 and TRBJ2-5, with TRBD2 matching 9 bases. J gave up 2 bases and V 6 bases, and 7 bases lay outside the gene matches. The CDR3 spans 15 residues. Germline CDR1 reads MNHEY; CDR2 reads SVGAGI. CDR3 residues: CASRIAGAGQETQYF. Here the CDR3 DNA reads TGTGCCAGCAGAATAGCGGGGGCGGGACAAGAGACCCAGTACTTC.

V gene TRBV11-2 combines with J gene TRBJ2-7, with 10 bases fitting TRBD1. Germline lookup yields CDR1 SGHAT and CDR2 FQNNGV. The CDR3 length is 14 residues. The junction had 2 bases not matched to a gene; V was cut back by 4 bases and J by 2 bases. The CDR3 reads CASSSGTGAYEQYF. CDR3 coding DNA: TGTGCCAGCAGCTCCGGGACAGGGGCCTACGAGCAGTACTTC.

This chain joins TRBV18 and TRBJ2-6; D might be TRBD2 (6 bases). Per the germline V gene, CDR1 is KGHSH and CDR2 is LQKENI. V shed 1 base and J shed 0 bases, with 10 bases lying between them. The CDR3 is 17 amino acids. The CDR3 bases are TGTGCCAGCTCACCACGGTTGGGGGGCTCTGGGGCCAACGTCCTGACTTTC. Its translation: CASSPRLGGSGANVLTF.

The chain joins TRBV11-3 to TRBJ2-3; perhaps TRBD1 as D (5 bases). Germline V CDR1 and CDR2: SGHNT, YENEEA. The CDR3 loop spans 13 amino acids. V lost 5 bases, J lost 3 bases, and 9 bases lay in between. This CDR3 reads CASSARTTDTQYF. Written as DNA, the CDR3 is TGTGCCAGCAGCGCACGGACAACAGATACGCAGTATTTT.

The V call is TRBV14, the J call TRBJ2-3, with a weak D call TRBD1 (6 bases). The CDR3 runs to 16 residues. Trimming cost V 4 bases and J 0 bases, with 14 bases left between them. Germline V gene data show CDR1 as SGHDN and CDR2 as FVKESK. The CDR3 protein is CASSPLGHLSTDTQYF. The CDR3 nucleotides read TGTGCCAGCAGCCCATTGGGACACCTGAGCACAGATACGCAGTATTTT.

The CDR3 reads CASSSDRYKNYGYTF. The CDR3 DNA follows: TGTGCCAGCAGTTCCGACAGATACAAAAACTATGGCTACACCTTC. The chain has TRBV27 and TRBJ1-2; D is perhaps TRBD1 (5 bases). This CDR3 has 15 residues. Trimming took 4 bases from V and 2 from J, leaving 14 bases between them. Germline CDR1 MNHEY, CDR2 SMNVEV (reference sequence).

The chain recombines TRBV9 with TRBJ1-1; D possibly corresponds to TRBD1 (5 bases). Germline V gene data show CDR1 as SGDLS and CDR2 as YYNGEE. Trimming took off 0 bases at V and 7 bases at J, with 13 bases between the two ends. The CDR3 has 14 amino acids. CDR3 sequence (DNA): TGTGCCAGCAGCGTAGTTGTCCGGGGGAATGAAGCTTTCTTT. Translating it yields CASSVVVRGNEAFF.

The chain uses TRBV11-2 and TRBJ2-7, with TRBD1 matching 7 bases. Losses at the gene ends were 0 bases for V and 9 bases for J; bases not matched to a gene: 2. CDR3 size: 12 residues. Per the germline V gene, CDR1 is SGHAT and CDR2 is FQNNGV. CDR3 bases: TGTGCCAGCAGCTTAGATGACAGGGCGCAGTACTTC. It yields the protein CASSLDDRAQYF. Looking up the rest from reference TRBV11-2 and TRBJ2-7 gives the full variable domain: EAGVAQSPRYKIIEKRQSVAFWCNPISGHATLYWYQQILGQGPKLLIQFQNNGVVDDSQLPKDRFSAERLKGVDSTLKIQPAKLEDSAVYLCASSLDDRAQYFGPGTRLTVT.

This clone was counted only a few times. The chain uses TRBV7-9 and TRBJ1-4; D may be TRBD1 (5 bases). V was pared by 0 bases and J by 7 bases, with 12 bases between. Germline CDR1 and CDR2: SEHNR and FQNEAQ (reference sequence). The CDR3 length is 15 residues. CDR3 in amino acids: CASSLAAGLGEKLFF. Written as DNA, the CDR3 is TGTGCCAGCAGCTTAGCAGCGGGGCTTGGTGAAAAACTGTTTTTT.

V is TRBV5-1 and J is TRBJ1-1; D is unresolved. Per the germline V gene, CDR1 is SGHRS and CDR2 is YFSETQ. V was shortened by 4 bases and J by 3 bases, with 19 bases between the two germline ends. This CDR3 comprises 16 residues. The CDR3 nucleotides are TGCGCCAGCAGCCGGAGCGGCAGGTCGATGGACACTGAAGCTTTCTTT. It specifies CASSRSGRSMDTEAFF.

V gene TRBV29-1 combines with J gene TRBJ2-1; the D is unclear. V lost 0 bases, J lost 7 bases, and 7 bases lay in between. Germline V gene sequence: CDR1 SQVTM, CDR2 ANQGSEA. The CDR3 has 12 amino acids. For the CDR3, the DNA is TGCAGCGTTGAAGATAATCGGAATGAGCAGTTCTTC. Translated: CSVEDNRNEQFF.

The genes are TRBV19 and TRBJ1-5, with 7 bases fitting TRBD1. CDR1 and CDR2 from the germline V gene are LNHDA and SQIVND (reference sequence). Losses at the gene ends were 7 bases for V and 3 bases for J; bases not matched to a gene: 9. The CDR3 totals 15 residues. The CDR3 DNA sequence: TGTGCCAGTACCTTCACGACAGGGAACAATCAGCCCCAGCATTTT. It encodes CASTFTTGNNQPQHF.

This chain connects TRBV21-1 to TRBJ2-5; TRBD1, the D gene given by the table, was not confirmed from the DNA. TRBV21-1 is reported as a pseudogene. The CDR3 spans 24 residues. For the CDR3, the DNA is TGTGCCAGCAGCACAAGACGTTCGAAGTTAAGAGGTAATCCTTATCCGGACAGCCAAGAGACCCAGTACTTC. Translating it yields CASSTRRSKLRGNPYPDSQETQYF.